This T cell receptor (beta chain) was profiled in a study of early T cells in non-severe SARS-CoV-2 infection. The TCR library protocol was used to attach unique molecular identifiers. These identifiers were attached to individual cDNA molecules. TCRdb reprocessed the 5' RACE reads with MiXCR, giving one entry per CDR3 protein. The table lists approximately 81,000 distinct CDR3 sequences, over 12% of them singletons, with roughly 3% in the top ten. Trimming took 3 bases from V and 5 from J; bases not matched to a gene: 5. CDR1 and CDR2 from the germline V gene are SGHTA and FQGNSA. The CDR3 covers 15 residues. The table lists this clonotype with a few counts.

The material sequenced was whole blood. The origin of this receptor is an adult who was a healthcare worker with PCR-confirmed SARS-CoV-2 infection or an uninfected control (not recorded which). V is TRBV7-2 and J is TRBJ2-5; 11 nucleotides align to TRBD2. CDR3 protein: CASSFSSGGFETQYF. CDR3 bases: TGTGCCAGCAGCTTTTCTAGCGGGGGGTTTGAGACCCAGTACTTC.